This T cell receptor (beta chain) was captured by sequencing in a study of blood T cell repertoires in COVID-19. Original analysis: It was from reference gene primer amplification that nucleated cell counts were estimated. Assay used: immunoSEQ multiplex PCR; TCRdb lists only in-frame clones, some missing. The V and J calls and the clone size are those of that table, but D and trimming were determined from the DNA. The data contain around 200,000 clones, 84% of them singletons. Germline V lookup: CDR1 LGHNT, CDR2 FRNRAP. The ends were cut back, 10 bases at V and 4 bases at J, with 22 bases in the middle. The CDR3 extends over 15 amino acids.

This clonotype was obtained from a human donor in a cohort sampled during active COVID-19. Sequenced sample: peripheral blood. The V call is TRBV12-5, the J call TRBJ1-2, with D perhaps matching TRBD1 (5 bases). CDR3: CATLAGLDRLYGYTF. In DNA form, the CDR3 reads TGTGCTACCCTTGCAGGGCTCGACCGACTCTATGGCTACACCTTC.